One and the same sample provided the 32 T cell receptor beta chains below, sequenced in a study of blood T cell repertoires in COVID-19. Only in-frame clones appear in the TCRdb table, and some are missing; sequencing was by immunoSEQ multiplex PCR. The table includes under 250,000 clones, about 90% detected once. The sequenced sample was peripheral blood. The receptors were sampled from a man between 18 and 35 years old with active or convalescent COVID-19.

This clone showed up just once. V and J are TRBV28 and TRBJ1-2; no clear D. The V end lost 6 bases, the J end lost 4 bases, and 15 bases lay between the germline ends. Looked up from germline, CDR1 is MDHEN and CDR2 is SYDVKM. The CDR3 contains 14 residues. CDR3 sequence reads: CASSPGQPTYGYTF. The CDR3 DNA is TGTGCCAGCAGCCCAGGCCAGCCGACCTATGGCTACACCTTC.

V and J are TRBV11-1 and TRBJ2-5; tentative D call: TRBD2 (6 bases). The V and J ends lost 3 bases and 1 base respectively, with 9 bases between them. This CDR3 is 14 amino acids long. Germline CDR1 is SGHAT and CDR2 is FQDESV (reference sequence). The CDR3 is CASSFRRGQETQYF. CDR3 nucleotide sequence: TGTGCCAGCAGCTTCAGGCGGGGCCAAGAGACCCAGTACTTC.

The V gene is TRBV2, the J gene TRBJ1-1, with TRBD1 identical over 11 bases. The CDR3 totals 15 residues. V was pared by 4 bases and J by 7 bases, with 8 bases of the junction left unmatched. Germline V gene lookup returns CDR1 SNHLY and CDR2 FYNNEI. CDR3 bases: TGTGCCAGCAGTGGGACAGGGGGCGCCGAGGGTGAAGCTTTCTTT. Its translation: CASSGTGGAEGEAFF. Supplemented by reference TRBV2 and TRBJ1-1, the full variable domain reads EPEVTQTPSHQVTQMGQEVILRCVPISNHLYFYWYRQILGQKVEFLVSFYNNEISEKSEIFDDQFSVERPDGSNFTLKIRSTKLEDSAMYFCASSGTGGAEGEAFFGQGTRLTVV.

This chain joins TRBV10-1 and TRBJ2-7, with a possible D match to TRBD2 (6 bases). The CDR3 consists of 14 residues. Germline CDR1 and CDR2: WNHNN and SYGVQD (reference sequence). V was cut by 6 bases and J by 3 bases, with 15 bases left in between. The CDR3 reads CASRVGIGSYEQYF. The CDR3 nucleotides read TGCGCCAGCAGGGTCGGAATCGGGAGCTACGAGCAGTACTTC.

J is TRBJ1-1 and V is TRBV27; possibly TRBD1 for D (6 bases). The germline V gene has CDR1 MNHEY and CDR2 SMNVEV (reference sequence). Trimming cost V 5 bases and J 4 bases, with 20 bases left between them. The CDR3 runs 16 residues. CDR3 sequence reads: CASSPQGKQKITEAFF. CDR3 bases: TGTGCCAGCAGTCCGCAGGGGAAACAAAAGATCACTGAAGCTTTCTTT.

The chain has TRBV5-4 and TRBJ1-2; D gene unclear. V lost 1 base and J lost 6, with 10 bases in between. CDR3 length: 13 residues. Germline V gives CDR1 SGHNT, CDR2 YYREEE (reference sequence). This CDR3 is CASSLTGVHGYTF. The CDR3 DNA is TGTGCCAGCAGCTTGACGGGAGTCCATGGCTACACCTTC.

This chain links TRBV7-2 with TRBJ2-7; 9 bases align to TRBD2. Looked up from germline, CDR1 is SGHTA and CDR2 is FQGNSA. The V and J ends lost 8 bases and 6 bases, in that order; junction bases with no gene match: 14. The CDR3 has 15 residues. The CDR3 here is CASALAGGHYSEQYF. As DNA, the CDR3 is TGTGCCAGCGCGCTTGCGGGAGGGCATTATAGCGAGCAGTACTTC.

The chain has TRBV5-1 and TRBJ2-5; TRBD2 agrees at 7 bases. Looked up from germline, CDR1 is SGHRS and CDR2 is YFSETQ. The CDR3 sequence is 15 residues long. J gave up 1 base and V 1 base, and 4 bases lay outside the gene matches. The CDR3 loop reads CASSLTGGSQETQYF. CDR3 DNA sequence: TGCGCCAGCAGCTTGACGGGCGGGAGCCAAGAGACCCAGTACTTC.

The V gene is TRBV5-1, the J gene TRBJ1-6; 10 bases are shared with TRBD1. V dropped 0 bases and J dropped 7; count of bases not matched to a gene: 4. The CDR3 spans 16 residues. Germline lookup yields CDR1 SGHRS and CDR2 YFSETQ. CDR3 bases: TGCGCCAGCAGCTTGGAGACAGGGGGCGAGAATTCACCCCTCCACTTT. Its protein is CASSLETGGENSPLHF.

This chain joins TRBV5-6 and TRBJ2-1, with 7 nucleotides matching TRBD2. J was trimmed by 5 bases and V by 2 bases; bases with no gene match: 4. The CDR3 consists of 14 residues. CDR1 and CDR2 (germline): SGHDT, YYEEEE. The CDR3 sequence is CASSLWLADNEQFF. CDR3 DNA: TGTGCCAGCAGCTTATGGCTAGCGGACAATGAGCAGTTCTTC.

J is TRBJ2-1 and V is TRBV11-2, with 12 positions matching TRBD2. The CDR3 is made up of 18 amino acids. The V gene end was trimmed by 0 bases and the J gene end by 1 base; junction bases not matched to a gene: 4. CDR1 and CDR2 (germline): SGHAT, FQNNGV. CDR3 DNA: TGTGCCAGCAGCTTAGATGCCCTAGCGGGAGGGTCCTACAATGAGCAGTTCTTC. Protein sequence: CASSLDALAGGSYNEQFF.

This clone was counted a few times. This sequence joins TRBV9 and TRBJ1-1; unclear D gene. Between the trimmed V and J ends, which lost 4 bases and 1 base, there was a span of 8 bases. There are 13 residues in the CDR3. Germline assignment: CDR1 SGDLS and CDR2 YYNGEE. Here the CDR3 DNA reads TGTGCCAGCAGCTTTAATAGGAACACTGAAGCTTTCTTT. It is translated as CASSFNRNTEAFF.

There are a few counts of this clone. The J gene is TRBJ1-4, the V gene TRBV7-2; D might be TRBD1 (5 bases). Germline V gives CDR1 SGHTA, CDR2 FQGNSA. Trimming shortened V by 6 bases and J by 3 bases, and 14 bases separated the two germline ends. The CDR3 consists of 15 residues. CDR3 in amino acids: CASSRSPGANEKLFF. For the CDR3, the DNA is TGTGCCAGCAGTCGGAGCCCGGGGGCTAATGAAAAACTGTTTTTT.

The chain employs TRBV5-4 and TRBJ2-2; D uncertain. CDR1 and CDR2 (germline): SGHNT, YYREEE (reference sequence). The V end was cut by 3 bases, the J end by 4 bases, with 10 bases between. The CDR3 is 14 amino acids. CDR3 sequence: CASSSARGTGELFF. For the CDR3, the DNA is TGTGCCAGCAGCTCGGCTCGAGGCACCGGGGAGCTGTTTTTT.

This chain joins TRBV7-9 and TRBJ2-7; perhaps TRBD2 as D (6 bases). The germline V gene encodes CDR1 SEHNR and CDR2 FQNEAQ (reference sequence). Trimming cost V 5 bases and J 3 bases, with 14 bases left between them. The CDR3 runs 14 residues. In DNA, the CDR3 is TGTGCCAGCAGCCACAAGGAGGGGAACTACGAGCAGTACTTC. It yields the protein CASSHKEGNYEQYF. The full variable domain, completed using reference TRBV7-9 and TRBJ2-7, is DTGVSQNPRHKITKRGQNVTFRCDPISEHNRLYWYRQTLGQGPEFLTYFQNEAQLEKSRLLSDRFSAERPKGSFSTLEIQRTEQGDSAMYLCASSHKEGNYEQYFGPGTRLTVT.

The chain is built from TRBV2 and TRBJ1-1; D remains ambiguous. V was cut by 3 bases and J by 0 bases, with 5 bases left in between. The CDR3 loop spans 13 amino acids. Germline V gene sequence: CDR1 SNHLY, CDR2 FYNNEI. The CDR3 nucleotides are TGTGCCAGCAGTGATGCGCTGAACACTGAAGCTTTCTTT. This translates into CASSDALNTEAFF. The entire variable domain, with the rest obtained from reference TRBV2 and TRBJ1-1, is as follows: EPEVTQTPSHQVTQMGQEVILRCVPISNHLYFYWYRQILGQKVEFLVSFYNNEISEKSEIFDDQFSVERPDGSNFTLKIRSTKLEDSAMYFCASSDALNTEAFFGQGTRLTVV.

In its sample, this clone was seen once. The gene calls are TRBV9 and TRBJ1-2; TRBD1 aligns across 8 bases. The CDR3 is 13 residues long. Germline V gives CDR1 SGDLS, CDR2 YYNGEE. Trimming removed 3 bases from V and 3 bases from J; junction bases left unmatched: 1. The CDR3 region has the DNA TGTGCCAGCAGCGCGGACAGGGACTATGGCTACACCTTC. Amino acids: CASSADRDYGYTF.

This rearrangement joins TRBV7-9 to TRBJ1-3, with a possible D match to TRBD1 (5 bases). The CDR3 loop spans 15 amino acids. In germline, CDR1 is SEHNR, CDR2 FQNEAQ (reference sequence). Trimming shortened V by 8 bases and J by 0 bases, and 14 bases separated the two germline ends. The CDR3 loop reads CASSPRGNSGNTIYF. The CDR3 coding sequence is TGTGCCAGCTCACCTAGGGGCAACTCTGGAAACACCATATATTTT.

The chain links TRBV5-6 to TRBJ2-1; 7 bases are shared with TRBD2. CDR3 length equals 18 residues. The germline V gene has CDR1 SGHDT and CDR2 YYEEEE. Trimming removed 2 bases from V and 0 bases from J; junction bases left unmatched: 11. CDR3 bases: TGTGCCAGCAGCTTTAGGGCGGGAGTGGGGTTCTCCTACAATGAGCAGTTCTTC. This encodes CASSFRAGVGFSYNEQFF.

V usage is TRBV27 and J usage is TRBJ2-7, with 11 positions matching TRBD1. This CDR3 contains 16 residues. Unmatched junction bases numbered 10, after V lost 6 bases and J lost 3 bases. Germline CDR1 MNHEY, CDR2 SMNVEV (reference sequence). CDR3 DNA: TGTGCCAGCAGCACCTTAGGACAGGGGGCCTTCTACGAGCAGTACTTC. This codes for CASSTLGQGAFYEQYF.

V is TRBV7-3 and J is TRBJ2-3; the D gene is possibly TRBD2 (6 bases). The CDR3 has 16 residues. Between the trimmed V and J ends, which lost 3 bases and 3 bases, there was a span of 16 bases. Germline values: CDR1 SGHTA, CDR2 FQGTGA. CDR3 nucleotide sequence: TGTGCCAGCAGCTTTTCAGAGGAGGGAGAGACAGATACGCAGTATTTT. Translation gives CASSFSEEGETDTQYF.

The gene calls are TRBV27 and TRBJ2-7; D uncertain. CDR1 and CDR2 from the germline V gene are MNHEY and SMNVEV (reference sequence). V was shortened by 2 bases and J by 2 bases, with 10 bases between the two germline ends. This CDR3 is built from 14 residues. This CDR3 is CASSLGPSTYEQYF. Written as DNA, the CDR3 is TGTGCCAGCAGTTTAGGCCCTAGTACCTACGAGCAGTACTTC.

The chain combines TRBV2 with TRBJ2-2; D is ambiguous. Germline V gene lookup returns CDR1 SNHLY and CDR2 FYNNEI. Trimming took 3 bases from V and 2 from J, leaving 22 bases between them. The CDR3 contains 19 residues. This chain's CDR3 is CASSDFSGFVKPNTGELFF. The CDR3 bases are TGTGCCAGCAGTGATTTTTCCGGGTTCGTCAAACCTAACACCGGGGAGCTGTTTTTT.

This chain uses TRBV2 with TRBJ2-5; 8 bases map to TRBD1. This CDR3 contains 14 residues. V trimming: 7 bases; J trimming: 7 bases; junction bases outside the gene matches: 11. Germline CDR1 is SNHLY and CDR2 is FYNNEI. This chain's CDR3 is CASNLQGGSGTQYF. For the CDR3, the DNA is TGTGCCAGCAACCTACAGGGGGGCTCGGGGACCCAGTACTTC.

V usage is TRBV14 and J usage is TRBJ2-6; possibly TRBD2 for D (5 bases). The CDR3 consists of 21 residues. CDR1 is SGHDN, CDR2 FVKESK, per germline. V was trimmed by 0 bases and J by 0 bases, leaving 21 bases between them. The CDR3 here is CASSQEVQPGKQDSGANVLTF. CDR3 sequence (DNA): TGTGCCAGCAGCCAAGAAGTTCAGCCGGGGAAGCAGGACTCTGGGGCCAACGTCCTGACTTTC.

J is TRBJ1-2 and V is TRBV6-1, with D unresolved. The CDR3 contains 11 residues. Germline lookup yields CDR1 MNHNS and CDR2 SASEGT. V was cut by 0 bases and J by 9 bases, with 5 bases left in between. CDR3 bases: TGTGCCAGCAGTGAAGCTGGCAGCTACACCTTC. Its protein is CASSEAGSYTF.

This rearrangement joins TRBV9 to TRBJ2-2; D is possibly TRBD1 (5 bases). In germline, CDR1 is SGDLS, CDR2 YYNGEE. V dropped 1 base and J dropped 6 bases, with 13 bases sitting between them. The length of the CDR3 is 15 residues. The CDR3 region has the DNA TGTGCCAGCAGCGTAATTGGGGCCAACCCCGGGGAGCTGTTTTTT. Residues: CASSVIGANPGELFF.

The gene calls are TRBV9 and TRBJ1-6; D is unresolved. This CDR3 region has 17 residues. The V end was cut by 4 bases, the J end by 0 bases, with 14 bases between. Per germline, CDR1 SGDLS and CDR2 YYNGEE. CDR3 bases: TGTGCCAGCAGCCCAACTGGAGGGAGCTCCTATAATTCACCCCTCCACTTT. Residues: CASSPTGGSSYNSPLHF. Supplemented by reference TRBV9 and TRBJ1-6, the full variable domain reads DSGVTQTPKHLITATGQRVTLRCSPRSGDLSVYWYQQSLDQGLQFLIQYYNGEERAKGNILERFSAQQFPDLHSELNLSSLELGDSALYFCASSPTGGSSYNSPLHFGNGTRLTVT.

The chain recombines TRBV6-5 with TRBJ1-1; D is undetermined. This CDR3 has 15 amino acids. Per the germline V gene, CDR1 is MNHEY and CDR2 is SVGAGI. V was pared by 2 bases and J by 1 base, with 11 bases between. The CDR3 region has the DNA TGTGCCAGCAGTTACGGAGGGTGGGGGAACACTGAAGCTTTCTTT. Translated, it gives CASSYGGWGNTEAFF.

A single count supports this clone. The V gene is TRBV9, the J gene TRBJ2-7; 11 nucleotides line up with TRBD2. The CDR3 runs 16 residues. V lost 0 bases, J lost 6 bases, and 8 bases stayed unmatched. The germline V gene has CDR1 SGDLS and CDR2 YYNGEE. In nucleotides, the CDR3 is TGTGCCAGCAGCGTAGGAGGTAGCGGGAGGGCTGTCGAGCAGTACTTC. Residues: CASSVGGSGRAVEQYF.

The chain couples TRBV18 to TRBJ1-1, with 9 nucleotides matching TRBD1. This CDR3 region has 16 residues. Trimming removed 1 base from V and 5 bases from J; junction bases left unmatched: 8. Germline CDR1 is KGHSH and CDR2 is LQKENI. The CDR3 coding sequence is TGTGCCAGCTCACCACACGCCTTACAGGGGGCGACTGAAGCTTTCTTT. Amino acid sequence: CASSPHALQGATEAFF.

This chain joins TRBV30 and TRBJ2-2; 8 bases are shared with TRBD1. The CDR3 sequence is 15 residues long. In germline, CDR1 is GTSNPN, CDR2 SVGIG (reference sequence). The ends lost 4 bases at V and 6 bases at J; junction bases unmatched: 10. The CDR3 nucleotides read TGTGCCTGGACCAAGACAGGGGCTTTATCCGGGGAGCTGTTTTTT. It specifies CAWTKTGALSGELFF.